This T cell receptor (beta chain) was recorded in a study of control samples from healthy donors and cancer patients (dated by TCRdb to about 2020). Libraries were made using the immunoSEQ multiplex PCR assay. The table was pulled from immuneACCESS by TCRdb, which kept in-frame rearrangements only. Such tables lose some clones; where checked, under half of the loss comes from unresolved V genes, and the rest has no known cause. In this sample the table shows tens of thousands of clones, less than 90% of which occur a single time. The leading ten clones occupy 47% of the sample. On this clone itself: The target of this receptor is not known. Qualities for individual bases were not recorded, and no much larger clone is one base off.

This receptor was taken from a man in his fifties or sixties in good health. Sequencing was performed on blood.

Read as DNA, the sequence is TGTGCCAGCAGCGTAGTGGGGGGGTCCTATGGCTACACCTTC. Translated, it reads CASSVVGGSYGYTF. The sequence is built from TRBV9 and TRBJ1-2, and TRBD1 may be the D gene, going by 5 matching bases. Via the germline V gene, CDR1 is SGDLS and CDR2 YYNGEE. The junction shows trimming of 0 bases on V and 4 bases on J, plus 10 bases between the germline ends. The CDR3 covers 14 residues, taking in both the cysteine and the phenylalanine. The retained sequence is limited to the CDR3, 42 bases, with the frame set at the first base.